These T cell receptor beta chains were read from a single sample in a study of cytomegalovirus exposure and HLA in healthy donors. Profiled with immunoSEQ multiplex PCR; TCRdb holds only in-frame clones, not every one. The table includes under 150,000 clones, roughly four fifths detected once. Sequences were obtained from PBMCs. Receptor source: a woman aged 40 to 50 in good health and CMV-seronegative. The CDR3 runs from the conserved cysteine through the conserved F or W. A D gene is named only where the DNA matches it firmly. Some rows have no size entry. The others give once, few or many, or a class for an expanded clone.

v_call	j_call	d_call	clone_size	cdr3_aa	cdr3_nt
TRBV9	TRBJ2-1	.	.	CASTSGERAGYNEQFF	TGTGCCAGCACCTCGGGGGAGAGGGCGGGGTACAATGAGCAGTTCTTC
TRBV7-2	TRBJ2-1	TRBD2	.	CASSRTSGGSYNEQFF	TGTGCCAGCAGCCGGACTAGCGGGGGCTCCTACAATGAGCAGTTCTTC
TRBV13	TRBJ1-2	TRBD1	.	CASSQRDSYGYTF	TGTGCCAGCAGCCAAAGGGACAGCTATGGCTACACCTTC
TRBV19	TRBJ2-7	.	.	CASREGVGEQYF	TGTGCCAGCCGTGAAGGGGTCGGCGAGCAGTACTTC
TRBV7-2	TRBJ1-2	.	.	CASSLQGSGYGYTF	TGTGCCAGCAGCTTACAGGGATCCGGCTATGGCTACACCTTC
TRBV7-2	TRBJ2-5	TRBD2	.	CASSTGLAGVGETQYF	TGTGCCAGCAGCACGGGACTAGCGGGGGTGGGGGAGACCCAGTACTTC
TRBV18	TRBJ1-2	.	.	CASSPRESGYGYTF	TGTGCCAGCTCACCAAGGGAGTCGGGCTATGGCTACACCTTC
TRBV27	TRBJ1-6	.	.	CASSFRQYNSPLHF	TGTGCCAGCAGTTTTAGACAGTATAATTCACCCCTCCACTTT
TRBV5-1	TRBJ2-7	TRBD1	.	CASSLVGTGPYEQYF	TGCGCCAGCAGCTTGGTCGGGACAGGGCCCTACGAGCAGTACTTC
TRBV5-4	TRBJ2-1	TRBD2	.	CASSLAGLAGLGEQFF	TGTGCCAGCAGCTTGGCTGGTCTAGCGGGGCTTGGTGAGCAGTTCTTC
TRBV4-3	TRBJ1-2	TRBD1	few	CASSQDWTGVYGYTF	TGCGCCAGCAGCCAAGATTGGACAGGGGTCTATGGCTACACCTTC
TRBV2	TRBJ2-5	TRBD2	once	CASSGSGGYRQETQYF	TGTGCCAGCAGCGGGTCGGGGGGGTACCGCCAAGAGACCCAGTACTTC
TRBV6-1	TRBJ2-1	TRBD2	.	CASSELAGATLYNEQFF	TGTGCCAGCAGTGAACTAGCGGGCGCAACCTTATACAATGAGCAGTTCTTC
TRBV19	TRBJ1-2	.	.	CASTGRDYGYTF	TGTGCGAGTACGGGGAGGGACTATGGCTACACCTTC
TRBV5-6	TRBJ2-3	.	.	CASSQTAEKQYF	TGTGCCAGCAGCCAAACGGCGGAGAAGCAGTATTTT
TRBV15	TRBJ1-4	.	.	CATSRDTGMDEKLFF	TGTGCCACCAGCAGAGATACTGGTATGGATGAAAAACTGTTTTTT
TRBV19	TRBJ1-2	TRBD1	.	CASRYRGVVGYTF	TGTGCCAGTAGATACAGGGGAGTCGTCGGCTACACCTTC
TRBV6-1	TRBJ2-4	.	.	CASSDSGTLIAKNIQYF	TGTGCCAGCAGTGATTCCGGGACACTTATAGCCAAAAACATTCAGTACTTC
TRBV5-4	TRBJ2-4	TRBD2	.	CASSLSRGGSRNIQYF	TGTGCCAGCAGCTTGTCCCGGGGGGGTAGTAGGAACATTCAGTACTTC
TRBV19	TRBJ2-5	.	.	CASAGTFTETQYF	TGTGCCAGTGCGGGGACTTTTACGGAGACCCAGTACTTC
TRBV11-2	TRBJ2-1	TRBD1	.	CASSFGQGFYNEQFF	TGTGCCAGCAGCTTTGGACAGGGGTTCTACAATGAGCAGTTCTTC
TRBV27	TRBJ2-5	TRBD2	.	CASSSGLAGGLLWVETQYF	TGTGCCAGCAGTTCGGGACTAGCGGGGGGGCTATTATGGGTTGAGACCCAGTACTTC
TRBV7-2	TRBJ2-5	TRBD1	once	CASSLPGTAKQETQYF	TGTGCCAGCAGCTTACCGGGGACAGCAAAACAAGAGACCCAGTACTTC
TRBV2	TRBJ2-3	.	.	CASSEGGAPTF	TGTGCCAGCAGTGAAGGTGGGGCCCCTACTTTT
TRBV28	TRBJ2-1	.	.	CASIITGSSYNEQFF	TGTGCCAGCATCATTACAGGGTCAAGTTACAATGAGCAGTTCTTC
TRBV25-1	TRBJ1-2	.	.	CASSPIGQGNNYGYTF	TGTGCCAGCAGTCCTATTGGGCAGGGGAATAACTATGGCTACACCTTC
TRBV6-5	TRBJ2-1	TRBD2	.	CASTSGGPYNEQFF	TGTGCCAGCACCTCGGGGGGGCCATACAATGAGCAGTTCTTC
TRBV6-5	TRBJ2-5	TRBD1	.	CASSRDRQETQYF	TGTGCCAGCAGTAGGGACAGACAAGAGACCCAGTACTTC